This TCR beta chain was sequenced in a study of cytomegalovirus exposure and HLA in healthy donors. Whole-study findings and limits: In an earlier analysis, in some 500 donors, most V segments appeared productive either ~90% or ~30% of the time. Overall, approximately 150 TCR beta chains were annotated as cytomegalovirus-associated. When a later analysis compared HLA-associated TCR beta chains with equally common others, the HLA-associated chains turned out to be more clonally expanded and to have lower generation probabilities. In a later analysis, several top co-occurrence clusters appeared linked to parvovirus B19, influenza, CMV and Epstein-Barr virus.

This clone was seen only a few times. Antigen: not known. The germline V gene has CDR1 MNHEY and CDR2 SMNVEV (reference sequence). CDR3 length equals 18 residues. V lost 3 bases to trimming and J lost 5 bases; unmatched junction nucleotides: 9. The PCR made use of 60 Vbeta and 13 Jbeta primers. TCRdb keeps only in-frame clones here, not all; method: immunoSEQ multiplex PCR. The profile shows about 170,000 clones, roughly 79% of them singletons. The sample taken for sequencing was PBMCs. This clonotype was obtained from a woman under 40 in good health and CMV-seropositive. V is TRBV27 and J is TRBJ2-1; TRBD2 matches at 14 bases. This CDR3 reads CASSFLGLAGEKDNEQFF. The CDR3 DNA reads TGTGCCAGCAGTTTTTTGGGACTAGCGGGAGAGAAGGACAATGAGCAGTTCTTC.